This TCR beta chain was retrieved from a study of stem cell transplantation in POMP-related autoinflammatory disease. The table came from immunoSEQ multiplex PCR; TCRdb's copy has only in-frame clones and leaves some out. The table has about 68,000 clones, just over 90% seen once; the top ten hold 0.5% to 0.75%. This CDR3 contains 14 residues. The V and J ends lost 10 bases and 2 bases respectively, with 18 bases between them. The germline gives CDR1 MNHEY, CDR2 SMNVEV (reference sequence). This specimen was CD4+ T cells from PBMCs, taken after stem cell transplantation. The sequence derives from a human patient with POMP-related autoinflammation and immune dysregulation (PRAID). Some T cells may possibly be graft donor cells. V usage is TRBV27 and J usage is TRBJ2-7, with a weak D call TRBD1 (5 bases). As DNA, the CDR3 is TGTGCCACCTCCTGCGGACATACAGCCTACGAGCAGTACGTC. Translating it yields CATSCGHTAYEQYV.